This TCR beta chain was captured by sequencing in a study of shared clonotypes between healthy human individuals. Study details: Donors had three CD4 naive, three CD4 memory, two CD8 naive and one CD8 memory plate apiece.

TCRdb's copy holds only in-frame clones and misses some; the assay was immunoSEQ multiplex PCR. The table lists 170,000 or so clones, 66% of them singletons. Germline loops: CDR1 SGHTA, CDR2 FQGNSA. The V end lost 3 bases, the J end lost 0 bases, and 11 bases lay between the germline ends. The CDR3 is 16 amino acids. The specimen sequenced was memory CD4+ T cells sorted from blood. Subset noted: CD45RA-negative fraction. This sequence originates from a man aged 25 to 40 in good health. The chain has TRBV7-2 and TRBJ1-4, with TRBD1 as a possible D gene (5 bases). The CDR3 protein is CASSLAGPATNEKLFF. In DNA, the CDR3 is TGTGCCAGCAGCTTGGCGGGGCCCGCAACTAATGAAAAACTGTTTTTT.